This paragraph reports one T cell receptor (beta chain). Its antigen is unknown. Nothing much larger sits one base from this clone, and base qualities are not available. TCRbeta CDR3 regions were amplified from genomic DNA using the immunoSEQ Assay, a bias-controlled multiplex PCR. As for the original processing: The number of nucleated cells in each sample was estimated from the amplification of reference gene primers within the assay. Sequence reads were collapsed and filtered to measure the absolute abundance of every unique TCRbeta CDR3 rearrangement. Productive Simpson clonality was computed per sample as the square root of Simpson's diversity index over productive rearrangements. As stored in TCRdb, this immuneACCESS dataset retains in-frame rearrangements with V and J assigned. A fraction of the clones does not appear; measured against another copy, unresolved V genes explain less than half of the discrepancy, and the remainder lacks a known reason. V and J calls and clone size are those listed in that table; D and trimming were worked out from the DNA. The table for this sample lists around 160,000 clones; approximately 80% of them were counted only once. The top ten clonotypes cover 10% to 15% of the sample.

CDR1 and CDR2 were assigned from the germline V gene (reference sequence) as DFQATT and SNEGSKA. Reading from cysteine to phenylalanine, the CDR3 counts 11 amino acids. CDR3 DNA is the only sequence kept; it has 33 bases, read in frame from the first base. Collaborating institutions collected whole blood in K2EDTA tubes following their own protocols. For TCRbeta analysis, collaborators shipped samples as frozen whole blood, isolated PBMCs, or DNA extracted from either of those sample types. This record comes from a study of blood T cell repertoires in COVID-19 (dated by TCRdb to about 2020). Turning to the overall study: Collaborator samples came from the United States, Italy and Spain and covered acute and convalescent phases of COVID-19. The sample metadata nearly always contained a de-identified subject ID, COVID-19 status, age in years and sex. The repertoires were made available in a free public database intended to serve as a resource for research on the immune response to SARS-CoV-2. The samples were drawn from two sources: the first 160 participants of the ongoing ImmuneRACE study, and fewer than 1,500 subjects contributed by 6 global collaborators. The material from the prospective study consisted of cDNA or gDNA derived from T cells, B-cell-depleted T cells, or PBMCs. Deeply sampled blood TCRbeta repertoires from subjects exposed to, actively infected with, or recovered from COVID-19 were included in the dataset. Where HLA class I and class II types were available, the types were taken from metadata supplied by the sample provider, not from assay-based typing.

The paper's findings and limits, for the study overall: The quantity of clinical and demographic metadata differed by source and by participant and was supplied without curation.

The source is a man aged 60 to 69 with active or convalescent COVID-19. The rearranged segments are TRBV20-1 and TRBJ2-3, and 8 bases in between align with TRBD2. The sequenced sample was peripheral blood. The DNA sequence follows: TGCACAATAGCGGGACCAGATACGCAGTATTTT. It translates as CTIAGPDTQYF.